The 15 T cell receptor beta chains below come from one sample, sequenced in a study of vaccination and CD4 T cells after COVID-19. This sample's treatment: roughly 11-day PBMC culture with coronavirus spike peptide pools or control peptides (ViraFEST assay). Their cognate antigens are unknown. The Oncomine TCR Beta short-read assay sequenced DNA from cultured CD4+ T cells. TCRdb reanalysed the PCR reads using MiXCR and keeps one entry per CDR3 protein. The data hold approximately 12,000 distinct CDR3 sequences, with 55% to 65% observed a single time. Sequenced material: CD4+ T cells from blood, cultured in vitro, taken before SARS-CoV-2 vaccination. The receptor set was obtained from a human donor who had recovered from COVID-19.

CDR3 amino acids: CSARTSGSRSYNEQFF. The CDR3 DNA sequence: TGCAGTGCTAGGACTAGCGGGAGCCGTAGTTACAATGAGCAGTTCTTC. The chain carries TRBV20-1 and TRBJ2-1, with 12 positions matching TRBD2. The CDR3 consists of 16 residues. In germline, CDR1 is DFQATT, CDR2 SNEGSKA (reference sequence). Germline trimming cut 3 bases from V and 4 bases from J; bases unmatched to any gene: 7.

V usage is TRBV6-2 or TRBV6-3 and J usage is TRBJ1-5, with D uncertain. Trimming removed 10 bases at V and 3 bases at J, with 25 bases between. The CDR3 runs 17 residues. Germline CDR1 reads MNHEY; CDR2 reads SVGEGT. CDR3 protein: CATRTEKPTHSNQPQHF. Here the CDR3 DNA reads TGTGCCACACGAACCGAGAAACCGACACATTCCAATCAGCCCCAGCATTTT.

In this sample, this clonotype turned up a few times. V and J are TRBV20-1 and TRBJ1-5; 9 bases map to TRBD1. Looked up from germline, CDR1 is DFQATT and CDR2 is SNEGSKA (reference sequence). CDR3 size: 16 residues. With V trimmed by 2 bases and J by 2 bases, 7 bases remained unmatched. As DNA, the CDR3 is TGCAGTGCTAGACCCCCAGGACAGGGGCGCAATCAGCCCCAGCATTTT. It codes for CSARPPGQGRNQPQHF.

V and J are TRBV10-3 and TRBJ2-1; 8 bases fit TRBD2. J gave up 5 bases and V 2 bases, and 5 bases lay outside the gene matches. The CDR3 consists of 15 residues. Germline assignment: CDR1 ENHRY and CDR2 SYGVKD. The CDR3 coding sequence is TGTGCCATCAGTGAGGGGCGGGGGGCCGACAATGAGCAGTTCTTC. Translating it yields CAISEGRGADNEQFF.

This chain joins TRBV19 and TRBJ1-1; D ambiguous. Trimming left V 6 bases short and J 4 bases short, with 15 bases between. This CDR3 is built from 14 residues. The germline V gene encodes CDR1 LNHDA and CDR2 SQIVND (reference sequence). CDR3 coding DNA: TGTGCCAGTAGACTTCCAGGATCGGGCACTGAAGCTTTCTTT. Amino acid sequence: CASRLPGSGTEAFF.

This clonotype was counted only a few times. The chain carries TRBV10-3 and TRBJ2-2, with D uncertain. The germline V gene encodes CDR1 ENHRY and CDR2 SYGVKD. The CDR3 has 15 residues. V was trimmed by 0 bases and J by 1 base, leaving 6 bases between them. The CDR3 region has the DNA TGTGCCATCAGTGAGTCGCCTGTGAACACCGGGGAGCTGTTTTTT. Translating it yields CAISESPVNTGELFF.

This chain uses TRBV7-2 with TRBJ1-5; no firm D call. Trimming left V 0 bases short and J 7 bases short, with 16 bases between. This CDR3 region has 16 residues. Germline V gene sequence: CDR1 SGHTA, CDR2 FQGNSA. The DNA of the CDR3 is TGTGCCAGCAGCTTAGCCCCCGGTTTGGTAAGCCAGCCCCAGCATTTT. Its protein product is CASSLAPGLVSQPQHF.

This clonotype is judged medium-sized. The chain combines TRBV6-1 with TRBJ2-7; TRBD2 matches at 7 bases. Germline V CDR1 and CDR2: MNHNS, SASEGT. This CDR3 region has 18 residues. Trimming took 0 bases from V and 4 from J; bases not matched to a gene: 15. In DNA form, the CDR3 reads TGTGCCAGCAGTGAAGCTGCCCTGAATGTGGGAGGGAAGTACGAGCAGTACTTC. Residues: CASSEAALNVGGKYEQYF.

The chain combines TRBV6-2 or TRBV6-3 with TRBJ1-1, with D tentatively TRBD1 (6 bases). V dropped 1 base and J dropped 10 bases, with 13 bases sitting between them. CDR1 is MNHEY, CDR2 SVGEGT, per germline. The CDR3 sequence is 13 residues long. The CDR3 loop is CASSYFGEGVAFF. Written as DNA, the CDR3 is TGTGCCAGCAGTTACTTCGGGGAGGGGGTAGCTTTCTTT.

CDR3 residues: CATSDGGGLAGAYNEQFF. The CDR3 DNA sequence: TGTGCCACCAGTGATGGTGGAGGACTAGCGGGGGCCTACAATGAGCAGTTCTTC. The genes are TRBV24-1 and TRBJ2-1; 13 nucleotides agree with TRBD2. This CDR3 has 18 amino acids. The V gene end was trimmed by 3 bases and the J gene end by 2 bases; junction bases not matched to a gene: 6. Per the germline V gene, CDR1 is KGHDR and CDR2 is SFDVKD.

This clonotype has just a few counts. The CDR3 nucleotides read TGCAGTGCCAGTCCGGGACAGGGGGTTACTGAAGCTTTCTTT. Protein: CSASPGQGVTEAFF. The rearrangement links TRBV20-1 to TRBJ1-1; 11 bases are shared with TRBD1. J gave up 5 bases and V 6 bases, and 8 bases lay outside the gene matches. CDR1 is DFQATT and CDR2 is SNEGSKA in the germline V gene (reference sequence). This CDR3 has 14 residues.

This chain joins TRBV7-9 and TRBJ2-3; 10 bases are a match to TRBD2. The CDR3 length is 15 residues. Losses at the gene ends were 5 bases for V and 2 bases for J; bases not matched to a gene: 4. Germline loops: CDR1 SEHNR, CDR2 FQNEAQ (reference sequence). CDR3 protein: CASSPLAGDTDTQYF. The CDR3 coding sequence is TGTGCCAGCAGCCCCCTAGCGGGAGACACAGATACGCAGTATTTT. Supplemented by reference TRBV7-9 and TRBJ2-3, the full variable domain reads DTGVSQNPRHKITKRGQNVTFRCDPISEHNRLYWYRQTLGQGPEFLTYFQNEAQLEKSRLLSDRFSAERPKGSFSTLEIQRTEQGDSAMYLCASSPLAGDTDTQYFGPGTRLTVL.

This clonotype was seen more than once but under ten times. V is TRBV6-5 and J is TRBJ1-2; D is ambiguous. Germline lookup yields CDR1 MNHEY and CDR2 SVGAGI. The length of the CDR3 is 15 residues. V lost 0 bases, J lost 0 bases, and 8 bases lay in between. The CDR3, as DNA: TGTGCCAGCAGTTACTCCTCGATTTCTAACTATGGCTACACCTTC. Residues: CASSYSSISNYGYTF.

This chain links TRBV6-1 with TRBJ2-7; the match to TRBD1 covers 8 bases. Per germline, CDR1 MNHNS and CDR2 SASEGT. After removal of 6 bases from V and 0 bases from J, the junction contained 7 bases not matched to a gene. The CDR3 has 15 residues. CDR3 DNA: TGTGCCAGCAGCTTAGGGACAGGCCGCTCCTACGAGCAGTACTTC. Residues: CASSLGTGRSYEQYF.

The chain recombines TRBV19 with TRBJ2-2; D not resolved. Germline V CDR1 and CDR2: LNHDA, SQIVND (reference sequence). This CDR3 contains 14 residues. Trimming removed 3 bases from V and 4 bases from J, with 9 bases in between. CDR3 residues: CASSIQVSTGELFF. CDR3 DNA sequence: TGTGCCAGTAGTATTCAGGTTTCCACCGGGGAGCTGTTTTTT. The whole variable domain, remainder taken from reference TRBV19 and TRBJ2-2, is DGGITQSPKYLFRKEGQNVTLSCEQNLNHDAMYWYRQDPGQGLRLIYYSQIVNDFQKGDIAEGYSVSREKKESFPLTVTSAQKNPTAFYLCASSIQVSTGELFFGEGSRLTVL.